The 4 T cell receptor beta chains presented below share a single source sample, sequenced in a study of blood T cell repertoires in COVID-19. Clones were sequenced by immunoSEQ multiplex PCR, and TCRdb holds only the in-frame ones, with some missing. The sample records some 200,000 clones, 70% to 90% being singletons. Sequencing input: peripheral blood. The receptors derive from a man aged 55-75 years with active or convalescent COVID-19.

The CDR3 spells CASERGTTGELFF. CDR3 DNA sequence: TGTGCCAGCGAGCGGGGGACGACCGGGGAGCTGTTTTTT. This rearrangement joins TRBV9 to TRBJ2-2; the match to TRBD2 covers 8 bases. V lost 7 bases and J lost 5; bases outside the gene matches: 4. Germline values: CDR1 SGDLS, CDR2 YYNGEE. The CDR3 is 13 residues long.

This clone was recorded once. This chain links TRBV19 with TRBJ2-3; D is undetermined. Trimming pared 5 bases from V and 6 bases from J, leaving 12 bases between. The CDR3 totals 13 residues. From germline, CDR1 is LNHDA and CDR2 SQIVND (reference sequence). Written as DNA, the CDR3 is TGTGCCAGTAGTGTCCCCACCGGGGATACGCAGTATTTT. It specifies CASSVPTGDTQYF.

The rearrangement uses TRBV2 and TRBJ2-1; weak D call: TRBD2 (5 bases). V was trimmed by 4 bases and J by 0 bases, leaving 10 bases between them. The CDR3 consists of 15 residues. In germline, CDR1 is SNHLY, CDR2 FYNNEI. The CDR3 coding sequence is TGTGCCAGCAGTGCCAGCGGAAACTCCTACAATGAGCAGTTCTTC. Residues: CASSASGNSYNEQFF.

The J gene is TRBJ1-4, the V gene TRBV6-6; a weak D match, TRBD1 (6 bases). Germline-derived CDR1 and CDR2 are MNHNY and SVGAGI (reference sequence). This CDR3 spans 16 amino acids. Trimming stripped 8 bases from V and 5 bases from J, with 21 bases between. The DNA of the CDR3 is TGTGCCAGCCGACTGGGGGGGCAGGGTAGAAATGAAAAACTGTTTTTT. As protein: CASRLGGQGRNEKLFF.